This TCR beta chain was identified in a study of T cells in tumors after PD-1 blockade. Looking at the study overall: Treatment was either pembrolizumab 200 mg every 3 weeks or cemiplimab 350 mg every 2 weeks. A subset received ongoing vismodegib 150 mg daily alongside anti-PD-1 therapy. Notes on the study in general: About 41% of tumor TCR clonotypes were also found in blood.

The repertoire was sequenced with immunoSEQ multiplex PCR; TCRdb's copy has only in-frame clones and lacks some. Here the sample spans approximately 19,000 clones, roughly 80% being singletons. As to this clone: Its cognate antigen is unknown.

CDR1 is SGHDT, CDR2 YYEEEE, per germline. J was trimmed by 4 bases and V by 4 bases; bases with no gene match: 5. CDR3 size: 15 residues. The chain employs TRBV5-6 and TRBJ2-7; 13 bases line up with TRBD2. The TCR originated in a human donor with advanced basal cell or squamous cell carcinoma (not recorded which). The sample in question was PBMCs, obtained after anti-PD-1 therapy. CDR3 nucleotide sequence: TGTGCCAGCAGCGTGGGACTAGCGGGAACTTACGAGCAGTACTTC. This encodes CASSVGLAGTYEQYF.